Shown below are 11 T cell receptor beta chains from a single sample sequenced in a study of blood T cell repertoires in COVID-19 (dated by TCRdb to the early 2020s). Library preparation used the immunoSEQ multiplex PCR assay. In its TCRdb copy, this immuneACCESS table keeps in-frame sequences only and misses some clones. Where compared with another copy, unresolved V genes explain less than half of these, and the others have no known cause. Here the sample has roughly 150,000 clones; 75% to 90% occur a single time. The top ten hold roughly 3.9% of the sample. Material: PBMCs or T cells enriched from blood (not recorded which). The source of these receptors is a man aged 50 to 60 in a cohort exposed to, infected with or recovered from COVID-19 (not recorded which).

The chain carries TRBV12-3 or TRBV12-4 and TRBJ1-1; perhaps TRBD1 as D (6 bases). The CDR3 covers 11 residues. Trimming took 7 bases from V and 7 from J, leaving 10 bases between them. The CDR3 protein is CASNRVNEAFF. CDR3 DNA: TGTGCCAGCAACAGGGTCAATGAAGCTTTCTTT.

The genes are TRBV24-1 and TRBJ2-2, with 11 bases matching TRBD2. This CDR3 spans 17 amino acids. With 3 bases clipped from V and 2 bases from J, the junction kept 4 bases outside the gene matches. The V gene's germline CDR1 is KGHDR and CDR2 SFDVKD. CDR3 DNA: TGTGCCACCAGTGATCCTACTAGCGGGAGAAACACCGGGGAGCTGTTTTTT. This codes for CATSDPTSGRNTGELFF.

The table lists this clone with a few counts. The rearrangement joins TRBV5-1 to TRBJ1-2, with 10 nucleotides matching TRBD1. CDR3 size: 15 residues. Trimming took 1 base from V and 5 from J; bases not matched to a gene: 5. The germline gives CDR1 SGHRS, CDR2 YFSETQ. CDR3 residues: CASSLNTGQGYGYTF. CDR3 DNA: TGCGCCAGCAGCTTGAATACGGGACAGGGGTATGGCTACACCTTC.

The genes are TRBV11-2 and TRBJ2-1; D may be TRBD1 (5 bases). CDR1 SGHAT and CDR2 FQNNGV come from the germline V gene. The V and J ends lost 2 bases and 6 bases respectively, with 8 bases between them. The CDR3 is 13 amino acids. CDR3 in amino acids: CASSLLQGNEQFF. CDR3 nucleotides: TGTGCCAGCAGCTTACTGCAGGGCAATGAGCAGTTCTTC.

The rearrangement links TRBV11-2 to TRBJ1-1; D ambiguous. Germline V CDR1 and CDR2: SGHAT, FQNNGV. CDR3 length equals 13 residues. V was shortened by 0 bases and J by 7 bases, with 9 bases between the two germline ends. The CDR3 DNA reads as TGTGCCAGCAGCTTAGATCGAGGGCGTGAAGCTTTCTTT. It is translated as CASSLDRGREAFF.

This clone was found once. The chain has TRBV5-3 and TRBJ2-7; 13 bases align to TRBD2. TRBV5-3 qualifies as an ORF whose function is uncertain. CDR3 length: 16 amino acids. V was clipped by 3 bases and J by 4 bases; unmatched bases: 7. CDR3 amino acids: CARSSETSGRMYEQYF. Written as DNA, the CDR3 is TGTGCCAGAAGCTCGGAGACTAGCGGGAGGATGTACGAGCAGTACTTC.

The chain couples TRBV27 to TRBJ1-1, with 7 bases identical to TRBD1. The CDR3 is made up of 16 amino acids. J was trimmed by 5 bases and V by 6 bases; bases with no gene match: 15. Germline V gene data show CDR1 as MNHEY and CDR2 as SMNVEV (reference sequence). Here the CDR3 DNA reads TGTGCCAGCAGCCAGGGGGAACACAGGGGAGGTACTGAAGCTTTCTTT. Its protein is CASSQGEHRGGTEAFF.

This clone was picked up a small number of times. The J gene is TRBJ1-1, the V gene TRBV6-6, with D maybe TRBD1 (6 bases). There are 14 residues in the CDR3. Germline assignment: CDR1 MNHNY and CDR2 SVGAGI (reference sequence). V was shortened by 6 bases and J by 5 bases, with 16 bases between the two germline ends. The CDR3 here is CASSPREGGTEAFF. CDR3 sequence (DNA): TGTGCCAGCAGCCCTAGAGAGGGGGGGACTGAAGCTTTCTTT.

The genes are TRBV4-1 and TRBJ2-7; 8 bases are a match to TRBD2. Germline V gives CDR1 MGHRA, CDR2 YSYEKL. After removal of 8 bases from V and 4 bases from J, the junction contained 13 bases not matched to a gene. The CDR3 totals 15 residues. CDR3 DNA sequence: TGCGCCAGCCAAGAGGGGCCGGGAGGGCAATACGAGCAGTACTTC. Protein: CASQEGPGGQYEQYF.

V is TRBV6-5 and J is TRBJ2-7, with D possibly matching TRBD1 (5 bases). From germline, CDR1 is MNHEY and CDR2 SVGAGI. The length of the CDR3 is 15 residues. Trimming took off 6 bases at V and 5 bases at J, with 20 bases between the two ends. The CDR3 region is CASSQGPATVHEQYF. CDR3 coding DNA: TGTGCCAGCAGCCAGGGCCCAGCAACGGTCCACGAGCAGTACTTC.

The chain combines TRBV5-4 with TRBJ1-5; 11 bases are shared with TRBD1. From germline, CDR1 is SGHNT and CDR2 YYREEE (reference sequence). CDR3 size: 14 residues. V was clipped by 9 bases and J by 0 bases; unmatched bases: 2. The CDR3 loop is CANGTGGSNQPQHF. CDR3 sequence (DNA): TGTGCCAACGGGACAGGGGGTAGCAATCAGCCCCAGCATTTT.